The clone carrying this T cell receptor beta chain was observed a handful of times. The source of the sample is a study of T-cell memory formation after mild COVID-19. Germline trimming cut 3 bases from V and 5 bases from J; bases unmatched to any gene: 10. The CDR3 runs 15 residues. TCRdb recomputed calls from the 5' RACE reads with MiXCR, one row per CDR3 protein. The data contain hundreds of thousands of distinct CDR3 sequences, roughly 18% of them singletons. The chain couples TRBV12-3 or TRBV12-4 to TRBJ2-7, with 7 bases aligning to TRBD1. The TCR was taken from an adult woman who had mild COVID-19 (a few samples of this study predate the infection). Cell type and time point are not known. Material for sequencing was PBMCs or a T cell subset sorted from them (not recorded which). DNA of the CDR3: TGTGCCAGCAGTTTCTCCGGGACAGTTGCTAACGAGCAGTACTTC. It translates to CASSFSGTVANEQYF.